A selection of T cell receptor beta chains follows, all from one sample in a study of shared clonotypes between healthy human individuals. TCRdb's table, derived via immunoSEQ multiplex PCR, lists solely in-frame clones and lacks some. The data contain roughly 2.5 million clones, around nine tenths of them singletons. The sample taken for sequencing was naive CD4+ T cells sorted from blood. The receptor set was obtained from a man younger than 35 in good health. Each CDR3 is given with its conserved first and last residue. The D gene is left open where the match is weak. A row's size may be missing; if present it is once, few, many or a size class.

j_gene,d_gene,v_gene,abundance,CDR3nt,CDR3aa
TRBJ2-1,-,TRBV10-1,-,TGCGCCAGCAGTCGGGGGGCCCCCAACAATGAGCAGTTCTTC,CASSRGAPNNEQFF
TRBJ1-2,TRBD1,TRBV2,-,TGTGCCAGCGAGCTGACAGGGGCTACGAACTATGGCTACACCTTC,CASELTGATNYGYTF
TRBJ2-3,-,TRBV28,-,TGTGCCAGCAGTTTAGGGGGGCTACCGGTCGGAGATACGCAGTATTTT,CASSLGGLPVGDTQYF
TRBJ1-1,TRBD1,TRBV6-5,-,TGTGCCAGCAGTCCCTGGGACAGGGTATTTGAAGCTTTCTTT,CASSPWDRVFEAFF
TRBJ2-5,TRBD2,TRBV4-1,-,TGCGCCAGCAGCCAAGCGGGGACTAGCGGGAGGGAACTACAAGAGACCCAGTACTTC,CASSQAGTSGRELQETQYF
TRBJ2-5,-,TRBV18,-,TGTGCCAGCTCTCCCGGAACCGGCTCATCCCTCCAAGAGACCCAGTACTTC,CASSPGTGSSLQETQYF
TRBJ1-5,-,TRBV4-1,-,TGCGCCAGCAGCCAAGGGGGGGCGGCTAGCAATCAGCCCCAGCATTTT,CASSQGGAASNQPQHF
TRBJ1-2,-,TRBV5-1,-,TGCGCCAGCAGCTTGGACCTCACTGGCTACACCTTC,CASSLDLTGYTF
TRBJ2-5,-,TRBV11-2,-,TGTGCCAGCAGCTTAATGAGCGGACAAGAGACCCAGTACTTC,CASSLMSGQETQYF
TRBJ2-2,TRBD1,TRBV7-9,once,TGTGCCAGCAGCTTAGCGCAAATGGGACAGATAATCGGGGAGCTGTTTTTT,CASSLAQMGQIIGELFF
TRBJ2-5,TRBD1,TRBV5-4,-,TGTGCCAGCAGCGTGGACAGGGGGGATTTTGAGACCCAGTACTTC,CASSVDRGDFETQYF
TRBJ2-7,TRBD1,TRBV4-3,-,TGCGCCAGCAGCTACGGACAGGGTTTTAGCTACGAGCAGTACTTC,CASSYGQGFSYEQYF
TRBJ1-1,TRBD1,TRBV5-4,-,TGTGCCAGCAGCTTTCCGGGACAGGGAAACACTGAAGCTTTCTTT,CASSFPGQGNTEAFF
TRBJ2-7,TRBD1,TRBV6-5,-,TGTGCCAGCAGGAGGGGACAGAACTACGAGCAGTACTTC,CASRRGQNYEQYF
TRBJ1-1,-,TRBV29-1,-,TGCAGCGTTTGGGGCCCTCCCAACACTGAAGCTTTCTTT,CSVWGPPNTEAFF
TRBJ2-4,TRBD2,TRBV18,-,TGTGCCAGCTCACCACTGGCTAGCGGGGCACTAGCCAAAAACATTCAGTACTTC,CASSPLASGALAKNIQYF
TRBJ2-7,-,TRBV27,-,TGTGCCAGCAGCCGCCCCGAAAGAGGCGAGCAGTACTTC,CASSRPERGEQYF
TRBJ2-7,TRBD2,TRBV5-4,-,TGTGCCAGCAGCTTGGTAGCGGGAGGGGGGGAGCAGTACTTC,CASSLVAGGGEQYF
TRBJ1-5,TRBD1,TRBV11-2,-,TGTGCCAGCAGCTTAGGGGACAGGGGGAACGATCAGCCCCAGCATTTT,CASSLGDRGNDQPQHF
TRBJ2-5,-,TRBV30,-,TGTGCCTGGTCGACCGCCCAAGAGACCCAGTACTTC,CAWSTAQETQYF
TRBJ2-1,TRBD2,TRBV10-1,-,TGCGCCAGCAGTCTACTAGCGGGACCTGAGAATGAGCAGTTCTTC,CASSLLAGPENEQFF
TRBJ1-5,TRBD1,TRBV5-1,-,TGCGCCAGCAGCTTAACAGGGGAGCAGCCCCAGCATTTT,CASSLTGEQPQHF
TRBJ1-4,-,TRBV7-3,-,TGTGCCAGCAGCTTAGGACCAACTAATGAAAAACTGTTTTTT,CASSLGPTNEKLFF
TRBJ1-3,-,TRBV5-3,-,TGTGCCAGAAGTTCGGTACGGTCCCTGAGCTCTGGAAACACCATATATTTT,CARSSVRSLSSGNTIYF
TRBJ2-7,-,TRBV19,-,TGTGCCAGTAGTACCAGGCGGGACGAGCAGTACTTC,CASSTRRDEQYF
TRBJ2-7,TRBD1,TRBV10-3,-,TGTGCCATCAGTGAGTTGGGACAGGGCGGGTCCTACGAGCAGTACTTC,CAISELGQGGSYEQYF
TRBJ2-7,-,TRBV9,-,TGTGCCAGCAGCGTAGGGGGGACGGATTCCTACGAGCAGTACTTC,CASSVGGTDSYEQYF
TRBJ1-5,-,TRBV30,-,TGTGCCTGGAGTGGCACAGGGAGCAATCAGCCCCAGCATTTT,CAWSGTGSNQPQHF
TRBJ1-1,-,TRBV30,once,TGTGCCTGGATTAAGGGGTCGGTGAACACTGAAGCTTTCTTT,CAWIKGSVNTEAFF
TRBJ2-1,-,TRBV4-3,-,TGCGCCAGCAGCCAAGTGGGTGCCAGCTCCTACAATGAGCAGTTCTTC,CASSQVGASSYNEQFF
TRBJ1-3,TRBD1,TRBV29-1,-,TGCAGCGGCAGGGGGGGAAACACCATATATTTT,CSGRGGNTIYF
TRBJ2-2,TRBD2,TRBV6-1,-,TGTGCCAGCAGTGAAGGTTTTAGGGGAGCTAGCGGGAGCCCCACCGGGGAGCTGTTTTTT,CASSEGFRGASGSPTGELFF
TRBJ1-4,TRBD1,TRBV2,-,TGTGCCAGCAGTGTAATGACAGGGGGTGAAAAACTGTTTTTT,CASSVMTGGEKLFF
TRBJ2-5,TRBD2,TRBV18,-,TGTGCCAGCTCACTTGGGACTAGCGGAACAGGGGAAGAGACCCAGTACTTC,CASSLGTSGTGEETQYF
TRBJ2-2,-,TRBV18,-,TGTGCCAGCTCACCAAAGGACAGCAACACCGGGGAGCTGTTTTTT,CASSPKDSNTGELFF
TRBJ2-1,TRBD2,TRBV20-1,-,TGCAGTGCAGTAACTAGCGGGGAGCAGTTCTTC,CSAVTSGEQFF
TRBJ1-1,-,TRBV18,-,TGTGCCAGCTCACCAGCGGCCAGCATGAACACTGAAGCTTTCTTT,CASSPAASMNTEAFF
TRBJ1-2,-,TRBV30,once,TGTGCCTGGAACCCGAACCAGGGGGGCTACACCTTC,CAWNPNQGGYTF
TRBJ1-6,TRBD1,TRBV5-6,once,TGTGCCAGCAGCCTAGGACAGGTCGGAGCTAATTCACCCCTCCACTTT,CASSLGQVGANSPLHF
TRBJ1-2,TRBD1,TRBV6-1,-,TGTGCCAGCAGTGGACAGGGGGGTGTTAACTATGGCTACACCTTC,CASSGQGGVNYGYTF
TRBJ2-3,-,TRBV11-3,-,TGTGCCAGCAGCCCGGGACCCTCCACAGATACGCAGTATTTT,CASSPGPSTDTQYF
TRBJ2-7,-,TRBV19,-,TGTGCCAGTAGTATTTCAGGGATGGGCGAGCAGTACTTC,CASSISGMGEQYF
TRBJ2-1,TRBD2,TRBV27,-,TGTGCCAGCACCGCTCGGCTAGCGGGAGGCAATGAGCAGTTCTTC,CASTARLAGGNEQFF
TRBJ2-6,-,TRBV19,-,TGTGCCAGTAGTTCCCGACCGACAACGTACTCTGGGGCCAACGTCCTGACTTTC,CASSSRPTTYSGANVLTF
TRBJ2-3,-,TRBV21-1,-,TGTGCCAGCAGCGCAGGGACTAGCGGGAGGGGCACAGATACGCAGTATTTT,CASSAGTSGRGTDTQYF
TRBJ1-4,TRBD1,TRBV7-2,-,TGTGCCAGCAGCTTATCAGGGGGCGGAAGGTCTAATGAAAAACTGTTTTTT,CASSLSGGGRSNEKLFF
TRBJ2-2,TRBD2,TRBV6-1,-,TGTGCCAGCAGTGGACTAGCGGGAGGGATGAGGACCGGGGAGCTGTTTTTT,CASSGLAGGMRTGELFF
TRBJ2-7,TRBD2,TRBV4-1,-,TGCGCCAGCAGCCAGGCTACTAGCGGTGGGGCCTACGAGCAGTACTTC,CASSQATSGGAYEQYF
TRBJ1-5,TRBD1,TRBV29-1,once,TGCAGCGTTTCAACGACAGGGGGGATCGGTCAGCCCCAGCATTTT,CSVSTTGGIGQPQHF
TRBJ2-3,TRBD1,TRBV14,-,TGTGCCAGCAGCCAAGGACAGGGCCCTTTTTACACAGATACGCAGTATTTT,CASSQGQGPFYTDTQYF
TRBJ2-7,TRBD1,TRBV19,-,TGTGCCAGTAGTATAACCGCTCCGGGACAGGGTATACACGAGCAGTACTTC,CASSITAPGQGIHEQYF
TRBJ2-5,TRBD2,TRBV28,-,TGTGCCAGCAGTTTAAGCCACACGGGGGAGGGGAAAGAGACCCAGTACTTC,CASSLSHTGEGKETQYF
TRBJ2-7,TRBD2,TRBV5-4,-,TGTGCCAGCAGCTTGGCCCCTAGCGGGGGTTCCTACGAGCAGTACTTC,CASSLAPSGGSYEQYF
TRBJ1-2,TRBD1,TRBV5-5,-,TGTGCCAGCAGCTTAGACAGGGCTAACTATGGCTACACCTTC,CASSLDRANYGYTF
TRBJ2-1,TRBD2,TRBV6-1,-,TGTGCCAGTCGTCGGGGGGAGACCTACAATGAGCAGTTCTTC,CASRRGETYNEQFF
TRBJ2-7,TRBD2,TRBV2,-,TGTGCCAGCAGTGATCACGGGGGGGCCAAGTACGAGCAGTACTTC,CASSDHGGAKYEQYF
TRBJ2-5,-,TRBV10-1,-,TGCGCCAGCAGTGAATCCGGGTTCGAGACCCAGTACTTC,CASSESGFETQYF
TRBJ1-4,-,TRBV6-5,once,TGTGCCAGCAGTTACTCTGGACAACCCTCTAATGAAAAACTGTTTTTT,CASSYSGQPSNEKLFF
TRBJ2-2,-,TRBV7-2,once,TGTGCCAGCAGCTTATTGTACACCGGGGAGCTGTTTTTT,CASSLLYTGELFF